These 10 T cell receptor beta chains came from one sample sequenced in a study of early T cells in non-severe SARS-CoV-2 infection (dated by TCRdb to the early 2020s). Library preparation was by 5' RACE. The run used a NextSeq 500. TCRdb reran the public reads through fastp at Q25 and MiXCR, keeping productive beta chains. Each entry merges the rows of one CDR3 protein and shows their most common DNA and genes. Across this sample there are approximately 30,000 distinct CDR3 sequences, with approximately 4.4% seen only once. 7.9% of the sample lies in the top ten. The sample consisted of whole blood. Source of these receptors: an adult who was a healthcare worker with PCR-confirmed SARS-CoV-2 infection or an uninfected control (not recorded which).

There are many counts of this clonotype. The V call is TRBV5-6, the J call TRBJ2-1; 13 bases match TRBD2. This CDR3 comprises 17 residues. Germline lookup yields CDR1 SGHDT and CDR2 YYEEEE. With V trimmed by 2 bases and J by 4 bases, 6 bases remained unmatched. CDR3: CASSLLLAGGKYNEQFF. The CDR3 DNA sequence: TGTGCCAGCAGCTTACTACTAGCGGGGGGGAAGTACAATGAGCAGTTCTTC.

This clonotype was seen ten or more times. The chain carries TRBV6-5 and TRBJ1-6; unclear D gene. The V end lost 6 bases, the J end lost 4 bases, and 7 bases lay between the germline ends. The length of the CDR3 is 13 residues. Germline V gene lookup returns CDR1 MNHEY and CDR2 SVGAGI. The DNA for the CDR3 is TGTGCCAGCAGCTGGAGGTATAATTCACCCCTCCACTTT. Amino acids: CASSWRYNSPLHF.

This clonotype turned up a few times. The V call is TRBV6-5, the J call TRBJ2-4; no reliable D call. Germline V gene data show CDR1 as MNHEY and CDR2 as SVGAGI. This CDR3 has 13 residues. The V end was cut by 7 bases, the J end by 0 bases, with 7 bases between. CDR3 region: CASKDLAKNIQYF. CDR3 coding DNA: TGTGCCAGCAAGGATTTAGCCAAAAACATTCAGTACTTC.

This clonotype was seen ten or more times. The chain is built from TRBV6-6 and TRBJ2-1, with D perhaps TRBD1 (6 bases). The germline V and J ends were trimmed by 5 bases and 1 base, with 15 bases remaining between them. CDR3 size: 16 residues. Germline assignment: CDR1 MNHNY and CDR2 SVGAGI (reference sequence). This CDR3 is CASSPDRITSYNEQFF. CDR3 DNA: TGTGCCAGCAGTCCCGACAGGATTACTTCCTACAATGAGCAGTTCTTC.

The chain employs TRBV7-8 and TRBJ2-2, with 10 bases lining up with TRBD1. Germline CDR1 and CDR2: SGHVS and FQNEAQ. Trimming removed 6 bases from V and 1 base from J; junction bases left unmatched: 5. CDR3 length: 16 residues. The DNA of the CDR3 is TGTGCCAGCAGGGTTCGGGACAGGGGGAACACCGGGGAGCTGTTTTTT. It yields the protein CASRVRDRGNTGELFF.

A note on this clonotype: A much larger clone is a single base away; this may be a read error. The rearrangement uses TRBV6-6 and TRBJ1-5; a possible D gene is TRBD1 (6 bases). The CDR3 loop spans 15 amino acids. Germline V gene lookup returns CDR1 MNHNY and CDR2 SVGAGI (reference sequence). V was shortened by 6 bases and J by 1 base, with 13 bases between the two germline ends. CDR3 nucleotides: TGTGCCAGCAGCACCGGGACACAGAGCAATCAGCCCCAGCATTTT. Protein: CASSTGTQSNQPQHF.

The table lists this clonotype with many counts. The chain carries TRBV28 and TRBJ1-6; 7 nucleotides agree with TRBD1. CDR1 MDHEN and CDR2 SYDVKM come from the germline V gene. This CDR3 is built from 14 residues. J lost 5 bases, V lost 7 bases, and 5 bases had no gene match. The CDR3, as DNA: TGTGCCAGCACCCAAGGGACAGATAATTCACCCCTCCACTTT. Translation gives CASTQGTDNSPLHF.

This clonotype was seen a few times. This rearrangement joins TRBV3-1 to TRBJ1-5; 7 bases match TRBD1. Trimming at V came to 6 bases and at J to 5 bases, leaving 4 bases not matched to a gene. This CDR3 has 13 amino acids. Germline V CDR1 and CDR2: LGHDT, YNNKEL (reference sequence). CDR3 sequence reads: CASSQQGDQPQHF. The CDR3 bases are TGTGCCAGCAGTCAGCAGGGGGATCAGCCCCAGCATTTT. Full variable domain (missing parts from reference TRBV3-1 and TRBJ1-5): DTAVSQTPKYLVTQMGNDKSIKCEQNLGHDTMYWYKQDSKKFLKIMFSYNNKELIINETVPNRFSPKSPDKAHLNLHINSLELGDSAVYFCASSQQGDQPQHFGDGTRLSIL.

The chain recombines TRBV20-1 with TRBJ2-1; 8 bases are a match to TRBD2. Per germline, CDR1 DFQATT and CDR2 SNEGSKA (reference sequence). The CDR3 runs 12 residues. Germline trimming cut 6 bases from V and 4 bases from J; bases unmatched to any gene: 2. DNA of the CDR3: TGCAGTGCCGGGGGGGAGTACAATGAGCAGTTCTTC. This encodes CSAGGEYNEQFF.

This clonotype was found many times. The rearrangement links TRBV6-1 to TRBJ1-2; 7 bases are shared with TRBD1. V lost 5 bases to trimming and J lost 5 bases; unmatched junction nucleotides: 14. Per the germline V gene, CDR1 is MNHNS and CDR2 is SASEGT. This CDR3 has 16 amino acids. As DNA, the CDR3 is TGTGCCAGCAGTCCGAACTCGGACAGGTTAGGGTATGGCTACACCTTC. It yields the protein CASSPNSDRLGYGYTF.